This T cell receptor (beta chain) emerged from a study of T cell responses to AZD1222 COVID-19 vaccine. Notes on the study in general: Among the donors, most were white British and more were female, and clonal diversity was possibly underestimated. Vaccine-related CD4 TCRs covered spike, predominating at 160-218 and 743-854. Only a handful of AZD1222 recipients, five to seven in all, had baseline seropositivity. In the spike-specific TCR repertoire, nearly half reportedly target unmutated variant regions.

Using immunoSEQ multiplex PCR, the repertoire was profiled, and TCRdb retains in-frame clones only, with some absent. Seen here are around 150,000 clones, around 90% observed once, and the top ten hold 3% to 3.5%. This clone was detected once. Its antigen is not known. The germline gives CDR1 SGHRS, CDR2 YFSETQ. Trimming cost V 5 bases and J 3 bases; bases outside gene matches: 16. The CDR3 sequence is 17 residues long. This chain links TRBV5-1 with TRBJ1-2; TRBD1 agrees at 7 bases. The sample was peripheral blood, taken 28 days after the second AZD1222 dose. The TCR originated in an adult who received the AZD1222 COVID-19 vaccine. CDR3 nucleotides: TGCGCCAGCAGGCCTCATACAGGGGAAGGGTTGGACTATGGCTACACCTTC. It is translated as CASRPHTGEGLDYGYTF.